This entry lists 4 T cell receptor beta chains sequenced from one sample in a study of blood T cell repertoires in COVID-19. The table came from immunoSEQ multiplex PCR; TCRdb's copy has only in-frame clones and leaves some out. The sample shows fewer than 250,000 clones, 84% of them seen only once. The sequencing input was peripheral blood. The receptors come from a woman aged 45 to 65 with active or convalescent COVID-19.

The genes are TRBV18 and TRBJ1-2; 8 bases match TRBD1. Germline-derived CDR1 and CDR2 are KGHSH and LQKENI. The CDR3 runs to 15 residues. The junction had 7 bases not matched to a gene; V was cut back by 4 bases and J by 3 bases. CDR3 bases: TGTGCCAGCTCACAGGACAGGGTCCCGGACTATGGCTACACCTTC. It encodes CASSQDRVPDYGYTF.

The chain uses TRBV15 and TRBJ1-4; D is perhaps TRBD1 (6 bases). Germline assignment: CDR1 LNHNV and CDR2 YYDKDF (reference sequence). This CDR3 region has 18 residues. Between the trimmed V and J ends, which lost 1 base and 3 bases, there was a span of 18 bases. The CDR3 loop is CATSRVRSQQGPNEKLFF. The CDR3 DNA sequence: TGTGCCACCAGCAGAGTTCGTAGTCAACAGGGACCTAATGAAAAACTGTTTTTT.

The rearrangement uses TRBV5-1 and TRBJ1-1; 8 nucleotides align to TRBD1. Germline V gives CDR1 SGHRS, CDR2 YFSETQ. The CDR3 is 16 amino acids. Unmatched junction bases numbered 7, after V lost 2 bases and J lost 1 base. The DNA for the CDR3 is TGCGCCAGCAGCTTCCGGGGGGACAGGAAGAACACTGAAGCTTTCTTT. Translated, it gives CASSFRGDRKNTEAFF.

This chain connects TRBV2 to TRBJ2-3, with 7 bases lining up with TRBD1. Germline lookup yields CDR1 SNHLY and CDR2 FYNNEI. This CDR3 has 12 amino acids. V was pared by 6 bases and J by 4 bases, with 1 base of the junction left unmatched. CDR3 DNA: TGTGCCAGCAGCACAGGGGCAGATACGCAGTATTTT. This gives the protein CASSTGADTQYF.